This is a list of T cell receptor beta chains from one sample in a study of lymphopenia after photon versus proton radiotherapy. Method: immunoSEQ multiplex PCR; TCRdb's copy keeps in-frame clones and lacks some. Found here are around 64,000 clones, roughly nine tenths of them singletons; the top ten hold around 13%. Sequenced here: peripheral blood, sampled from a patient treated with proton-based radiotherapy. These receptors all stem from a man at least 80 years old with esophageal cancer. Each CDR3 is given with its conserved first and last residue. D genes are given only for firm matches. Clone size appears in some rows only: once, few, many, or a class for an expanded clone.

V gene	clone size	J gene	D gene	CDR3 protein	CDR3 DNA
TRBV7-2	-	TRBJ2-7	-	CASSPAPQSHEQYF	TGTGCCAGCAGCCCCGCCCCCCAGTCCCACGAGCAGTACTTC
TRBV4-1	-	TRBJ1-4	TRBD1	CASSQEGTGGEKLFF	TGCGCCAGCAGCCAAGAAGGGACAGGGGGCGAAAAACTGTTTTTT
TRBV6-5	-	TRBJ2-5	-	CASSLQWGQETQYF	TGTGCCAGCAGTCTACAGTGGGGGCAAGAGACCCAGTACTTC
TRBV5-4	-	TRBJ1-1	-	CASSFSGNTEAFF	TGTGCCAGCAGCTTTTCCGGGAACACTGAAGCTTTCTTT
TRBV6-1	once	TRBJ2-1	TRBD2	CASRLSGGMDNEQFF	TGTGCCAGCCGACTCAGCGGGGGAATGGACAATGAGCAGTTCTTC
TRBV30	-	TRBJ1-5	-	CAWSPGLGRQPQHF	TGTGCCTGGAGTCCGGGCCTCGGGCGTCAGCCCCAGCATTTT
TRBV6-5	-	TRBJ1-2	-	CASSTSSYGYTF	TGTGCCAGCAGTACCTCAAGCTATGGCTACACCTTC
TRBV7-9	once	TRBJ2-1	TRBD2	CASSPLAGVAYNEQFF	TGTGCCAGCAGCCCTCTAGCGGGAGTGGCCTACAATGAGCAGTTCTTC
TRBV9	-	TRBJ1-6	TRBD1	CASSAGQGGNSPLHF	TGTGCCAGCAGCGCCGGACAGGGAGGGAATTCACCCCTCCACTTT
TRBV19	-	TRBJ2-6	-	CASSGRGDSGANVLTF	TGTGCCAGTAGTGGGAGGGGGGACTCTGGGGCCAACGTCCTGACTTTC
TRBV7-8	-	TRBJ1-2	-	CASSLDSNYGYTF	TGTGCCAGCAGCTTAGACAGTAACTATGGCTACACCTTC
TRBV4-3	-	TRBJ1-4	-	CASSQVHRAVEKLFF	TGCGCCAGCAGCCAAGTACACAGGGCGGTTGAAAAACTGTTTTTT
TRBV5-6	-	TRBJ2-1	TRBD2	CASSWGLVINEQFF	TGTGCCAGCAGCTGGGGACTAGTCATCAATGAGCAGTTCTTC
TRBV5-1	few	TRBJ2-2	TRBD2	CASSLGIAGGAGELFF	TGCGCCAGCAGCTTGGGGATAGCGGGGGGCGCCGGGGAGCTGTTTTTT
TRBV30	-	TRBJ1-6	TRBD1	CAWSGMTGNSPLHF	TGTGCCTGGAGTGGAATGACAGGGAATTCACCCCTCCACTTT
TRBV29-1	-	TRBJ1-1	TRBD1	CTIRVTGGAGAFF	TGCACCATTAGGGTAACAGGGGGCGCGGGAGCTTTCTTT
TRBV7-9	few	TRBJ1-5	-	CASSISLQPQHF	TGTGCCAGCAGCATTAGTCTCCAGCCCCAGCATTTT
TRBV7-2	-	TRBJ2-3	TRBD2	CASSLTSGGVADTQYF	TGTGCCAGCAGCTTAACCAGCGGGGGGGTCGCAGATACGCAGTATTTT
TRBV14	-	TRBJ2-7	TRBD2	CASSHWVAGVAEQYF	TGTGCCAGCAGCCATTGGGTCGCGGGAGTAGCCGAGCAGTACTTC
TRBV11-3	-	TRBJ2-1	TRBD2	CASSLGLAGFNEQFF	TGTGCCAGCAGCCTCGGACTAGCGGGGTTCAATGAGCAGTTCTTC
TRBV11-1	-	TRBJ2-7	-	CASSFGLEQYF	TGTGCCAGCAGCTTCGGGCTCGAGCAGTACTTC
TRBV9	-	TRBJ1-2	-	CASSVAGSGNYGYTF	TGTGCCAGCAGCGTAGCAGGGTCAGGTAACTATGGCTACACCTTC
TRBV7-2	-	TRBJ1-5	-	CASSPAGGFQPQHF	TGTGCCAGCAGCCCCGCGGGGGGCTTTCAGCCCCAGCATTTT
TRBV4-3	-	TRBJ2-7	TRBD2	CASSQGLAGTINYEQYF	TGCGCCAGCAGCCAAGGACTAGCGGGGACCATTAACTACGAGCAGTACTTC
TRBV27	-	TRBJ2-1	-	CASSFVGDGGEQFF	TGTGCCAGCAGTTTTGTGGGAGACGGCGGTGAGCAGTTCTTC
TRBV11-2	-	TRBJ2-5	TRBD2	CASSPPGLAGGLLETQYF	TGTGCCAGCAGCCCCCCCGGCCTAGCGGGAGGGTTGCTGGAGACCCAGTACTTC
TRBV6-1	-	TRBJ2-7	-	CASRGPLSEQYF	TGTGCCAGTAGGGGTCCCCTTTCGGAGCAGTACTTC
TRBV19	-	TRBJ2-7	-	CASSGPEQYF	TGTGCCAGTAGTGGGCCCGAGCAGTACTTC
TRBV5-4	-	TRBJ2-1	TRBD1	CASSLPGQGAYNEQFF	TGTGCCAGCAGCTTGCCGGGACAGGGGGCATACAATGAGCAGTTCTTC